One sample yielded the 14 T cell receptor beta chains listed below, sequenced in a study of cytomegalovirus exposure and HLA in healthy donors. The PCR made use of 60 Vbeta and 13 Jbeta primers. Using immunoSEQ multiplex PCR, the repertoire was profiled, and TCRdb retains in-frame clones only, with some absent. This sample has about 240,000 clones, with about 80% found just once. Sequenced sample: PBMCs. Receptors originate from a woman aged 60-75 years in good health and CMV-seropositive.

The chain has TRBV29-1 and TRBJ2-7; the match to TRBD1 covers 10 bases. In germline, CDR1 is SQVTM, CDR2 ANQGSEA. The CDR3 consists of 15 residues. Germline trimming cut 0 bases from V and 6 bases from J; bases unmatched to any gene: 8. As DNA, the CDR3 is TGCAGCGTTGAAGATGCCCCGGGACAGGGGAGCGAGCAGTACTTC. This codes for CSVEDAPGQGSEQYF.

The chain links TRBV28 to TRBJ1-1, with D possibly being TRBD1 (6 bases). The CDR3 totals 14 residues. V was pared by 6 bases and J by 11 bases, with 22 bases between. Germline assignment: CDR1 MDHEN and CDR2 SYDVKM. The CDR3, as DNA: TGTGCCAGCAGCTTAACTTTAGGGGGGACTAGGGCTTTCTTT. Its protein product is CASSLTLGGTRAFF.

This clone was detected a few times. J is TRBJ1-4 and V is TRBV5-6, with a weak D call TRBD1 (6 bases). Germline CDR1 is SGHDT and CDR2 is YYEEEE. Trimming took 1 base from V and 5 from J, leaving 9 bases between them. The CDR3 has 14 residues. The chain's CDR3 is CASSLFQGNEKLFF. CDR3 bases: TGTGCCAGCAGCTTGTTTCAGGGGAATGAAAAACTGTTTTTT. Supplemented by reference TRBV5-6 and TRBJ1-4, the full variable domain reads DAGVTQSPTHLIKTRGQQVTLRCSPKSGHDTVSWYQQALGQGPQFIFQYYEEEERQRGNFPDRFSGHQFPNYSSELNVNALLLGDSALYLCASSLFQGNEKLFFGSGTQLSVL.

A remark on this clone: The sample holds other DNA sequences that translate to the same CDR3. The rearrangement joins TRBV7-9 to TRBJ1-2; D unresolved. This CDR3 spans 12 amino acids. The V and J ends lost 5 bases and 4 bases respectively, with 8 bases between them. Germline assignment: CDR1 SEHNR and CDR2 FQNEAQ (reference sequence). CDR3: CASSPGGYGYTF. DNA for the CDR3: TGTGCCAGCAGCCCTGGCGGCTATGGCTACACCTTC.

The chain has TRBV18 and TRBJ2-1, with 7 bases aligning to TRBD2. Trimming removed 4 bases from V and 1 base from J; junction bases left unmatched: 4. Germline CDR1 KGHSH, CDR2 LQKENI. CDR3 length equals 15 residues. DNA for the CDR3: TGTGCCAGCTCACGTACTAGCGAGTCCTACAATGAGCAGTTCTTC. Translating gives CASSRTSESYNEQFF.

In DNA form, the CDR3 reads TGCGCCAGCAGCCAGCACGGACACCAGCCTGAAGCTTTCTTT. Residues: CASSQHGHQPEAFF. The V call is TRBV4-1, the J call TRBJ1-1, with a possible D match to TRBD1 (5 bases). Germline V CDR1 and CDR2: MGHRA, YSYEKL. Trimming took 3 bases from V and 6 from J, leaving 14 bases between them. There are 14 residues in the CDR3.

The V gene is TRBV6-6, the J gene TRBJ2-7; 10 nucleotides match TRBD2. CDR3 length: 15 residues. The J segment lost 2 bases and the V segment lost 2 bases, leaving 3 bases of the junction unmatched. CDR1 and CDR2 (germline): MNHNY, SVGAGI (reference sequence). The CDR3 is CASSYRAGGTYEQYF. For the CDR3, the DNA is TGTGCCAGCAGTTACAGAGCGGGAGGGACCTACGAGCAGTACTTC.

This chain uses TRBV18 with TRBJ1-1; possible D gene TRBD1, 5 bases. CDR3 length: 15 amino acids. Trimming left V 1 base short and J 3 bases short, with 12 bases between. CDR1 is KGHSH and CDR2 is LQKENI in the germline V gene. CDR3 DNA sequence: TGTGCCAGCTCACCACGTACAGGCGACTACACTGAAGCTTTCTTT. Its protein is CASSPRTGDYTEAFF. The full variable domain, its missing parts supplied by reference TRBV18 and TRBJ1-1, is NAGVMQNPRHLVRRRGQEARLRCSPMKGHSHVYWYRQLPEEGLKFMVYLQKENIIDESGMPKERFSAEFPKEGPSILRIQQVVRGDSAAYFCASSPRTGDYTEAFFGQGTRLTVV.

The V and J genes are TRBV4-1 and TRBJ2-7; no clear D. V was clipped by 0 bases and J by 2 bases, with 11 bases between them. CDR1 and CDR2 (germline): MGHRA, YSYEKL. This CDR3 spans 15 amino acids. In DNA form, the CDR3 reads TGCGCCAGCAGCCAAGATCACGAAGCCACCTACGAGCAGTACTTC. It codes for CASSQDHEATYEQYF.

The V gene is TRBV10-2, the J gene TRBJ2-7; a possible D gene is TRBD2 (5 bases). The V end was cut by 6 bases, the J end by 1 base, with 19 bases between. Germline lookup yields CDR1 WSHSY and CDR2 SAAADI. This CDR3 contains 16 residues. The CDR3 here is CASRPPSVRGSYEQYF. The CDR3 coding sequence is TGCGCCAGCAGACCACCGAGTGTTCGGGGTTCCTACGAGCAGTACTTC.

This chain connects TRBV5-4 to TRBJ2-7; 9 nucleotides line up with TRBD2. CDR1 and CDR2 (germline): SGHNT, YYREEE (reference sequence). This CDR3 is built from 16 residues. V dropped 2 bases and J dropped 0; count of bases not matched to a gene: 6. DNA of the CDR3: TGTGCCAGCAGCTTACCTGGTAGCGGGAGCTCCTACGAGCAGTACTTC. This gives the protein CASSLPGSGSSYEQYF.

V usage is TRBV6-1 and J usage is TRBJ2-2; no definite D call. Trimming cost V 5 bases and J 3 bases, with 4 bases left between them. There are 12 residues in the CDR3. Looked up from germline, CDR1 is MNHNS and CDR2 is SASEGT. In DNA, the CDR3 is TGTGCCAGCAGTAGCTACACCGGGGAGCTGTTTTTT. This sequence encodes CASSSYTGELFF.

The chain has TRBV7-9 and TRBJ2-1; 12 positions agree with TRBD2. The trim removed 5 bases at V and 8 bases at J, leaving 13 bases unmatched. The CDR3 length is 17 residues. Looked up from germline, CDR1 is SEHNR and CDR2 is FQNEAQ (reference sequence). The DNA of the CDR3 is TGTGCCAGCAGCCCGGGCGGGCTAGCGGGAGGGTGGGATGAGCAGTTCTTC. Amino acids: CASSPGGLAGGWDEQFF. The full variable domain, completed using reference TRBV7-9 and TRBJ2-1, is DTGVSQNPRHKITKRGQNVTFRCDPISEHNRLYWYRQTLGQGPEFLTYFQNEAQLEKSRLLSDRFSAERPKGSFSTLEIQRTEQGDSAMYLCASSPGGLAGGWDEQFFGPGTRLTVL.

The chain combines TRBV19 with TRBJ2-1, with D uncertain. This CDR3 is built from 16 residues. V lost 4 bases to trimming and J lost 0 bases, with 13 bases between them. Germline assignment: CDR1 LNHDA and CDR2 SQIVND (reference sequence). CDR3 sequence (DNA): TGTGCCAGTAGTAGACTTCTTAGGAGCTCCTACAATGAGCAGTTCTTC. Translating it yields CASSRLLRSSYNEQFF.